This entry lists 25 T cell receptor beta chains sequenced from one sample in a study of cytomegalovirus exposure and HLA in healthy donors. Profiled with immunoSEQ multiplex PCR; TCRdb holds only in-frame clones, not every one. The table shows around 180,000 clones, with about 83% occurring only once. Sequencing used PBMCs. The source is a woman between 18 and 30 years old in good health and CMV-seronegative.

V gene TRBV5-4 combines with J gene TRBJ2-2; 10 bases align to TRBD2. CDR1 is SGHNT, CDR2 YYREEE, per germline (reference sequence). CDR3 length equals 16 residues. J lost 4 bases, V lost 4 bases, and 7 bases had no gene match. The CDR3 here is CASSPSGSIVTGELFF. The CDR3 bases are TGTGCCAGCAGCCCTAGCGGGAGTATTGTCACCGGGGAGCTGTTTTTT.

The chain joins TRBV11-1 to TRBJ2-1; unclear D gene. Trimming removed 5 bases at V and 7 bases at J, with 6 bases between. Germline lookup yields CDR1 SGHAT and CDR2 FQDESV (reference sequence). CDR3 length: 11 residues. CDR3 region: CASSRTNEQFF. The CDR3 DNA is TGTGCCAGCAGCCGCACTAATGAGCAGTTCTTC.

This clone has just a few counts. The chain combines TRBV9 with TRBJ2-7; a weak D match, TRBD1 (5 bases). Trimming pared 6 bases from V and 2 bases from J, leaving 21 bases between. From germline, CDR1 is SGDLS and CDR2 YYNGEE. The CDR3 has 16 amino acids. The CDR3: CASIEAPIDSPYEQYF. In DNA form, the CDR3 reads TGTGCCAGCATCGAAGCCCCCATCGACAGTCCCTACGAGCAGTACTTC.

The CDR3 DNA is TGTGCCAGTAGGAGAGCGGGAGGACCAAATGAGCAGTTCTTC. It translates to CASRRAGGPNEQFF. The chain is built from TRBV19 and TRBJ2-1; TRBD2 agrees at 9 bases. Germline trimming cut 6 bases from V and 7 bases from J; bases unmatched to any gene: 7. From germline, CDR1 is LNHDA and CDR2 SQIVND (reference sequence). This CDR3 has 14 residues.

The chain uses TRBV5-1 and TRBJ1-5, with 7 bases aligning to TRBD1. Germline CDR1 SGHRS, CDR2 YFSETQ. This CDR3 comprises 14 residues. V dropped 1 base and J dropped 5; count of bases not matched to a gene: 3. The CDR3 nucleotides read TGCGCCAGCAGCTTGACAGGGGAAGATCAGCCCCAGCATTTT. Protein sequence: CASSLTGEDQPQHF.

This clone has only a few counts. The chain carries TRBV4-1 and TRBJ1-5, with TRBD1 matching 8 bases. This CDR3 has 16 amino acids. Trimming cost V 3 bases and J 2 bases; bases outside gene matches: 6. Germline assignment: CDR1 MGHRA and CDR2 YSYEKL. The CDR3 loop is CASSQTGASGNQPQHF. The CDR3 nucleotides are TGCGCCAGCAGCCAGACAGGGGCTTCGGGCAATCAGCCCCAGCATTTT.

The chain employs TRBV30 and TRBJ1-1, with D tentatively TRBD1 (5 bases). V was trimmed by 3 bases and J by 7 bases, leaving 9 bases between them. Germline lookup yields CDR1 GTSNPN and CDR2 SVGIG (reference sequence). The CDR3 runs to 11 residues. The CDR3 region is CAWRGRDEAFF. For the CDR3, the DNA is TGTGCCTGGAGAGGCAGGGATGAAGCTTTCTTT.

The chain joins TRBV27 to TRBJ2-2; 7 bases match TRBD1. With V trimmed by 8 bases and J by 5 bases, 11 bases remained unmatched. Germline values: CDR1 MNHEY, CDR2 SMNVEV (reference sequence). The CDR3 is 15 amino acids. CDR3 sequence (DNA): TGTGCCAGCCGCCGAGAGGGGGCCTGGACCGGGGAGCTGTTTTTT. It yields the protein CASRREGAWTGELFF.

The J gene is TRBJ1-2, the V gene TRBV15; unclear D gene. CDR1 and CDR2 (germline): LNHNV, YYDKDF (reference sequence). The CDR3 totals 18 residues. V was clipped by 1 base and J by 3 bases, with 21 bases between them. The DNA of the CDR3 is TGTGCCACCAGCAGAGCTACAGTACCCCAAGGCTTCCACTATGGCTACACCTTC. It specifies CATSRATVPQGFHYGYTF.

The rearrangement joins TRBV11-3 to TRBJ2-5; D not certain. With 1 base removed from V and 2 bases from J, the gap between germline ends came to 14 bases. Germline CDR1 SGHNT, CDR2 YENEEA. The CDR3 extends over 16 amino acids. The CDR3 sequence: CASSLVLAGKQETQYF. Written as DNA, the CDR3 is TGTGCCAGCAGCTTAGTTCTTGCAGGCAAACAAGAGACCCAGTACTTC.

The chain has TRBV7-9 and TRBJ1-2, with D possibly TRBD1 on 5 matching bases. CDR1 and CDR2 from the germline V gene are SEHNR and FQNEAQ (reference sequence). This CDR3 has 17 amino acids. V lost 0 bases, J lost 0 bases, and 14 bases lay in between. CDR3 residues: CASSLAGASLTNYGYTF. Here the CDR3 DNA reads TGTGCCAGCAGCTTAGCAGGGGCTTCCCTAACTAACTATGGCTACACCTTC.

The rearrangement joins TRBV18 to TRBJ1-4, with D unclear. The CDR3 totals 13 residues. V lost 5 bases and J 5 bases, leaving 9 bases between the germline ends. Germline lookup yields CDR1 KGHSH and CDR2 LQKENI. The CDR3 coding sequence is TGTGCCAGCTCAGAGGGTGTGAATGAAAAACTGTTTTTT. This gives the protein CASSEGVNEKLFF.

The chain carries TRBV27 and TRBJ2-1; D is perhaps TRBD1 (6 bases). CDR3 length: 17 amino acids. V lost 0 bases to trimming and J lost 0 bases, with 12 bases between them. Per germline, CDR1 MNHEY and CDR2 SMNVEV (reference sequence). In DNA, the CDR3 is TGTGCCAGCAGTTTATCGTGGGGGCTGTACTCCTACAATGAGCAGTTCTTC. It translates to CASSLSWGLYSYNEQFF.

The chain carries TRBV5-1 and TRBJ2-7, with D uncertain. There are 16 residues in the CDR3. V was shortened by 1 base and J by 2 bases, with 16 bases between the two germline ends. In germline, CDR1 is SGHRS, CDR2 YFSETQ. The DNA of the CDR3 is TGCGCCAGCAGCTTGTACCCCCAGGTCGTGACCTACGAGCAGTACTTC. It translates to CASSLYPQVVTYEQYF.

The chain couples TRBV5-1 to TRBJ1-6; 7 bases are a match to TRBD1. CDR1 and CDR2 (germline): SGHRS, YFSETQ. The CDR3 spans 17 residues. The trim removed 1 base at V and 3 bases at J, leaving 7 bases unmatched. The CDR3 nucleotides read TGCGCCAGCAGCTTGACAGGGGACCCTAACTATAATTCACCCCTCCACTTT. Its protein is CASSLTGDPNYNSPLHF.

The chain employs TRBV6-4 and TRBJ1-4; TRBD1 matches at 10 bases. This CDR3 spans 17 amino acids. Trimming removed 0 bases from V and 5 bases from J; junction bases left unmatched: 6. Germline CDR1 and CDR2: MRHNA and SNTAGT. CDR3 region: CASSDSSPGQGNEKLFF. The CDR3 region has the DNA TGTGCCAGCAGTGACTCGTCACCGGGACAGGGGAATGAAAAACTGTTTTTT.

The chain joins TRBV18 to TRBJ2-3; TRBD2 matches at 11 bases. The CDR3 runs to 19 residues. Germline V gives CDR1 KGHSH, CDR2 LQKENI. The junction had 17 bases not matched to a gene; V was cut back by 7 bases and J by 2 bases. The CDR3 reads CASFPHGMTSGVTTDTQYF. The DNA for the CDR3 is TGTGCCAGCTTCCCTCACGGGATGACTAGCGGGGTGACCACAGATACGCAGTATTTT.

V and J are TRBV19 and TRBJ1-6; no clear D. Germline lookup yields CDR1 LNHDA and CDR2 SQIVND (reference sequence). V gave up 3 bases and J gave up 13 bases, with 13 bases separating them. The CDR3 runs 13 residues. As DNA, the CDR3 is TGTGCCAGTAGTATCGGAGGTCGTCGCCCCCTCCACTTT. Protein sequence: CASSIGGRRPLHF.

The CDR3 reads CASSYRGTAQYF. Written as DNA, the CDR3 is TGTGCCAGCAGTTACAGGGGCACAGCCCAGTACTTC. The chain couples TRBV6-5 to TRBJ2-5; a weak D match, TRBD1 (5 bases). CDR3 length equals 12 residues. Trimming left V 2 bases short and J 9 bases short, with 10 bases between. The germline V gene encodes CDR1 MNHEY and CDR2 SVGAGI.

CDR3 in DNA: TGTGCCAGCAGCTCCCTTGGACATAATGGCTACACCTTC. It encodes CASSSLGHNGYTF. This chain uses TRBV7-2 with TRBJ1-2; the D gene is possibly TRBD1 (5 bases). The CDR3 loop spans 13 amino acids. V was shortened by 4 bases and J by 6 bases, with 12 bases between the two germline ends. Germline CDR1 and CDR2: SGHTA and FQGNSA. Filled out from reference TRBV7-2 and TRBJ1-2, the complete variable domain reads GAGVSQSPSNKVTEKGKDVELRCDPISGHTALYWYRQSLGQGLEFLIYFQGNSAPDKSGLPSDRFSAERTGGSVSTLTIQRTQQEDSAVYLCASSSLGHNGYTFGSGTRLTVV.

Here the CDR3 DNA reads TGTGCCTGGAGCCCCCGGAGTAACTATGGCTACACCTTC. Encoded protein: CAWSPRSNYGYTF. The chain links TRBV30 to TRBJ1-2; no clear D. Trimming stripped 3 bases from V and 1 base from J, with 9 bases between. This CDR3 region has 13 residues. Germline V gene sequence: CDR1 GTSNPN, CDR2 SVGIG (reference sequence).

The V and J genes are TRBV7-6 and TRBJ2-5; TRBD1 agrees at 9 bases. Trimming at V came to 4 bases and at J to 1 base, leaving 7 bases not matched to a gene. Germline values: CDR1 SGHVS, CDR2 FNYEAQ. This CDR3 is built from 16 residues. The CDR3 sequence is CASSYRGTGTQETQYF. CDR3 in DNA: TGTGCCAGCAGCTACAGGGGGACAGGGACCCAAGAGACCCAGTACTTC.

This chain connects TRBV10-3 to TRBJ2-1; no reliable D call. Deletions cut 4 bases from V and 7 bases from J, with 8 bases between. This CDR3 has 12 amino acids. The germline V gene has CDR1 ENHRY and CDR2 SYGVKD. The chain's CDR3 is CAISALTNEQFF. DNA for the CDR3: TGTGCCATCAGTGCTTTGACTAATGAGCAGTTCTTC.

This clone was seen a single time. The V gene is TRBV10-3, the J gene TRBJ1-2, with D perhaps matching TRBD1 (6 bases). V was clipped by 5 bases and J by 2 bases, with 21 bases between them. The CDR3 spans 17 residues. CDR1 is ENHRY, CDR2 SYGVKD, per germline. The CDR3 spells CAISKNAERGGNYGYTF. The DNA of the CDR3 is TGTGCCATCAGTAAGAACGCCGAGAGAGGGGGAAACTATGGCTACACCTTC.

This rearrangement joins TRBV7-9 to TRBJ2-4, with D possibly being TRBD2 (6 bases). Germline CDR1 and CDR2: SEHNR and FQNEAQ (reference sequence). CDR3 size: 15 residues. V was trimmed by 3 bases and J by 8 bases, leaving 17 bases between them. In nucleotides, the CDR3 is TGTGCCAGCAGCTTTCGTCCGGGGGAAGAGGACATTCAGTACTTC. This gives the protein CASSFRPGEEDIQYF.